The 10 T cell receptor beta chains given below trace back to one sample, sequenced in a study of early T cells in non-severe SARS-CoV-2 infection. Using its own MiXCR run on the 5' RACE reads, TCRdb lists one record per CDR3 protein. The sample has about 98,000 distinct CDR3 sequences, approximately 15% seen once. The sequencing sample was made of whole blood. The receptor set was obtained from an adult who was a healthcare worker with PCR-confirmed SARS-CoV-2 infection or an uninfected control (not recorded which).

Only a few counts were recorded for this clonotype. V is TRBV20-1 and J is TRBJ1-2, with D unresolved. The CDR3 consists of 15 residues. Deletions cut 0 bases from V and 2 bases from J, with 13 bases between. Germline V CDR1 and CDR2: DFQATT, SNEGSKA (reference sequence). The CDR3 DNA is TGCAGTGCTAGAGATCCATTCAGGCAAAACTATGGCTACACCTTC. Its protein product is CSARDPFRQNYGYTF.

The J gene is TRBJ1-6, the V gene TRBV11-2; D gene ambiguous. Germline V lookup: CDR1 SGHAT, CDR2 FQNNGV. This CDR3 has 14 amino acids. V lost 0 bases, J lost 7 bases, and 7 bases lay in between. The CDR3 loop reads CASSLDHRNSPLHF. CDR3 coding DNA: TGTGCCAGCAGCTTAGATCACAGAAATTCACCCCTCCACTTT.

The J gene is TRBJ2-7, the V gene TRBV28, with 9 bases lining up with TRBD1. Germline trimming cut 5 bases from V and 3 bases from J; bases unmatched to any gene: 8. Per the germline V gene, CDR1 is MDHEN and CDR2 is SYDVKM. The CDR3 runs to 15 residues. The chain's CDR3 is CASSGRDRAIYEQYF. For the CDR3, the DNA is TGTGCCAGCAGTGGCCGGGACAGGGCGATCTACGAGCAGTACTTC.

The chain joins TRBV29-1 to TRBJ2-1, with 10 bases that match TRBD2. Unmatched junction bases numbered 11, after V lost 0 bases and J lost 9 bases. The V gene's germline CDR1 is SQVTM and CDR2 ANQGSEA. CDR3 length: 16 residues. For the CDR3, the DNA is TGCAGCGTTGAAGATCCTAGCGGGAGAAGGGGTGGTGAGCAGTTCTTC. Translated: CSVEDPSGRRGGEQFF.

V and J are TRBV29-1 and TRBJ2-7, with D unclear. The CDR3 length is 12 residues. Trimming removed 3 bases from V and 1 base from J, with 7 bases in between. The V gene's germline CDR1 is SQVTM and CDR2 ANQGSEA. CDR3 loop: CSVEDGSYEQYF. DNA of the CDR3: TGCAGCGTTGAGGACGGGTCCTACGAGCAGTACTTC.

The chain uses TRBV4-1 and TRBJ2-5; 14 positions agree with TRBD2. Germline trimming cut 4 bases from V and 3 bases from J; bases unmatched to any gene: 10. Per germline, CDR1 MGHRA and CDR2 YSYEKL. The CDR3 sequence is 18 residues long. In nucleotides, the CDR3 is TGCGCCAGCAGCCTTGGACTAGCGGGGGGCGTAGGGGAAGAGACCCAGTACTTC. Amino acid sequence: CASSLGLAGGVGEETQYF.

There are many counts of this clonotype. The rearrangement uses TRBV7-6 and TRBJ1-1, with TRBD1 identical over 12 bases. V trimming: 0 bases; J trimming: 0 bases; junction bases outside the gene matches: 2. This CDR3 is built from 17 residues. Germline V gives CDR1 SGHVS, CDR2 FNYEAQ. The CDR3 region has the DNA TGTGCCAGCAGCTTAGCTGGGACAGGGGGCATGAACACTGAAGCTTTCTTT. Protein: CASSLAGTGGMNTEAFF.

This clonotype was observed at least ten times. This chain joins TRBV20-1 and TRBJ1-5; the D gene is possibly TRBD1 (6 bases). CDR1 is DFQATT, CDR2 SNEGSKA, per germline (reference sequence). The CDR3 has 10 residues. The CDR3 sequence is CTGVNQPQHF. The CDR3 DNA reads as TGCACAGGGGTCAATCAGCCCCAGCATTTT.

The chain uses TRBV7-2 and TRBJ2-1; 10 bases match TRBD2. The V gene's germline CDR1 is SGHTA and CDR2 FQGNSA. V lost 6 bases to trimming and J lost 5 bases; unmatched junction nucleotides: 13. The CDR3 extends over 17 amino acids. The CDR3: CASRRPPAGGPNNEQFF. The CDR3 nucleotides read TGTGCCAGCAGGCGTCCGCCAGCGGGAGGGCCGAACAATGAGCAGTTCTTC.

The sample holds a few counts of this clonotype. The chain couples TRBV7-2 to TRBJ2-7; weak D call: TRBD2 (7 bases). V lost 5 bases and J 2 bases, leaving 16 bases between the germline ends. The V gene's germline CDR1 is SGHTA and CDR2 FQGNSA. The CDR3 contains 15 residues. The CDR3 region is CASSEGGLTTYEQYF. CDR3 DNA sequence: TGTGCCAGCAGCGAAGGGGGACTAACCACCTACGAGCAGTACTTC.